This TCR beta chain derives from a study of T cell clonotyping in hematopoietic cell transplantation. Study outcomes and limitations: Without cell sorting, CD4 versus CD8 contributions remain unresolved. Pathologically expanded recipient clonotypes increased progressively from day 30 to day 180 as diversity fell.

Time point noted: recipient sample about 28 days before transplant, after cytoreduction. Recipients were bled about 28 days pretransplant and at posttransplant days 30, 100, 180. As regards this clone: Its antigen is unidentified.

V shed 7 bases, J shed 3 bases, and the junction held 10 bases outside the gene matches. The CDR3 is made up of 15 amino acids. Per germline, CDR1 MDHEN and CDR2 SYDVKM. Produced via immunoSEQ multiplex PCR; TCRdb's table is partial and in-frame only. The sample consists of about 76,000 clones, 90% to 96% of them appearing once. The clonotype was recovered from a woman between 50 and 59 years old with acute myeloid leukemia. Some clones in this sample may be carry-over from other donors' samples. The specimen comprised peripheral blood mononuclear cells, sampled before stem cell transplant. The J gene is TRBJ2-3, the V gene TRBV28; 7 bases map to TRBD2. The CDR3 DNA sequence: TGTGCCAGCACCCCTTGGGCGGGAGAAACAGATACGCAGTATTTT. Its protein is CASTPWAGETDTQYF.